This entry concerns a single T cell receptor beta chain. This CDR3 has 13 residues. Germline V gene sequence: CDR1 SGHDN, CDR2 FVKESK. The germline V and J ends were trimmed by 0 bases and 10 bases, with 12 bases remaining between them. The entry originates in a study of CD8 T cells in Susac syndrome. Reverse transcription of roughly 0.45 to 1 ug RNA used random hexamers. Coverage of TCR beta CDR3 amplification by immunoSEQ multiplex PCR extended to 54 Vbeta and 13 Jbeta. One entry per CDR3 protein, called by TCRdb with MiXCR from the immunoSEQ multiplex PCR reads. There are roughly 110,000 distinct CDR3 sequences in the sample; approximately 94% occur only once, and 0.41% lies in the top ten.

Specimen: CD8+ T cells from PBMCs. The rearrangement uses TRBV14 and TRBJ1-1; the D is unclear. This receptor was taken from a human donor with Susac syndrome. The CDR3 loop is CASSQDRRWGAFF. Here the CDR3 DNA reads TGTGCCAGCAGCCAAGATCGGCGATGGGGAGCTTTCTTT.